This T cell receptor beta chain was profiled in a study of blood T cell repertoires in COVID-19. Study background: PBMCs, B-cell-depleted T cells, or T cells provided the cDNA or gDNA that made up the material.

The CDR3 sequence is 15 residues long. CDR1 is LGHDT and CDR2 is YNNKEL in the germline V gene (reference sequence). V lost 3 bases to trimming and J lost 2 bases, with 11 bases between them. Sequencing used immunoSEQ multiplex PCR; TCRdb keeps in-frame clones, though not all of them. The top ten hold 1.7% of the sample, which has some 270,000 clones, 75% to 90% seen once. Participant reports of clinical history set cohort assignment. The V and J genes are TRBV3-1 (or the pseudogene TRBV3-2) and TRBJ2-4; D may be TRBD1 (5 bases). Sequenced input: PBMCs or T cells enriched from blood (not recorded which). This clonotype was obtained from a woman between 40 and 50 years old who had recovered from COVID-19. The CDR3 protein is CASSHLTETKNIQYF. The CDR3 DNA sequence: TGTGCCAGCAGCCACCTGACAGAGACCAAAAACATTCAGTACTTC.